A selection of T cell receptor beta chains follows, all from one sample in a study of response to subunit inactivated influenza vaccine. TCRdb processed the RT-PCR reads anew with MiXCR; each CDR3 protein has one entry. The sample gives 630,000 or so distinct CDR3 sequences, about a sixth of which show up once; 11% is in the top ten. This sample comprised PBMCs from blood, obtained 12 days after vaccination. The receptors shown here come from a man in his forties or fifties who received an inactivated influenza vaccine. Both conserved end residues are part of each CDR3. Each record gives: D gene, clone size, V gene, J gene, CDR3 DNA, CDR3 protein. D genes are given only for firm matches. Only part of the rows carry a size: once, few, many, or a class if the clone is expanded.

TRBD2	few	TRBV7-9	TRBJ2-1	TGTGCCAGCAGCGCAAACTCAGGACTAGCGGGAGGAGGTGAGCAGTTCTTC	CASSANSGLAGGGEQFF
.	.	TRBV12-3/TRBV12-4	TRBJ2-7	TGTGCCAGCAGTTCCCCCGGGACACTCTCTTCAAGCTCCTACGAGCAGTACTTC	CASSSPGTLSSSSYEQYF
TRBD2	few	TRBV12-3/TRBV12-4	TRBJ2-1	TGTGCCAGCAGTTTGGTTCTAGCGGTGGGGAGCGATGAGCAGTTCTTC	CASSLVLAVGSDEQFF
.	.	TRBV29-1	TRBJ2-7	TGCAGCGTTTCTCTCAGGGCCTACGAGCAGTACTTC	CSVSLRAYEQYF
.	.	TRBV4-3	TRBJ2-3	TGCGCCAGCAGCCTACTCCATCCTCCTCGGACAGAAAGCACAGATACGCAGTATTTT	CASSLLHPPRTESTDTQYF
.	many	TRBV12-3/TRBV12-4	TRBJ2-1	TGTGCCAGCAGACGACAGGTCGATGAGCAGTTCTTC	CASRRQVDEQFF
.	few	TRBV28	TRBJ2-5	TGTGCCAGCAGTTTGGCTCAGGGTAATGGAGAGACCCAGTACTTC	CASSLAQGNGETQYF
TRBD1	few	TRBV5-1	TRBJ2-7	TGCGCCAGCAGCTTGGGCCCAGGGGGCTCCGAGCAGTACTTC	CASSLGPGGSEQYF
.	.	TRBV28	TRBJ2-1	TGTGCCAGCAGTCTATACAGCCATCCGGAGCAGTTCTTC	CASSLYSHPEQFF
.	.	TRBV12-3/TRBV12-4	TRBJ2-7	TGTGCCAGCAGTTTCGGTAGGGGCCTCTACTACGAGCAGTACTTC	CASSFGRGLYYEQYF
.	.	TRBV5-5	TRBJ2-7	TGTGCCAGCAGCTTAGTGACGGGGACCGTGCAGCAGTACTTC	CASSLVTGTVQQYF
.	.	TRBV7-2	TRBJ2-7	TGTGCCAGCAGCTTTCCGGGACGCTTCCCCTACGAGCAGTACTTC	CASSFPGRFPYEQYF
.	once	TRBV15	TRBJ2-3	TGTGCCACCAGCAGTGGAGCCTCTAGCACAGATACGCAGTATTTT	CATSSGASSTDTQYF
.	.	TRBV7-2	TRBJ2-7	TGTGCCAGCAGCTTAGCCTCATGGGCCGGGAAAGGCTACGAGCAGTACTTC	CASSLASWAGKGYEQYF
.	many	TRBV10-2	TRBJ1-6	TGCGCCAGCACCCAGCCAGGGTCCAATTCACCCCTCCACTTT	CASTQPGSNSPLHF
.	.	TRBV5-6	TRBJ2-3	TGTGCCAGCAGCTTGGGCCCAGGGGAGGGTATTAGCACAGATACGCAGTATTTT	CASSLGPGEGISTDTQYF
TRBD1	few	TRBV20-1	TRBJ1-2	TGCAGTGCCTCAGACAGGGGGCGTAGCTATGGCTACACCTTC	CSASDRGRSYGYTF
.	few	TRBV11-2	TRBJ1-4	TGTGCCAGCAGCCAACGGAAGGACGGGGAAAAACTGTTTTTT	CASSQRKDGEKLFF
.	.	TRBV9	TRBJ1-2	TGTGCCAGCAGCGTAGGTTACAGGAACCACTATGGCTACACCTTC	CASSVGYRNHYGYTF
TRBD1	few	TRBV11-2	TRBJ2-1	TGTGCCAGCAGCTTGACGACCGGGACAGTAAAGAATGAGCAGTTCTTC	CASSLTTGTVKNEQFF
TRBD1	.	TRBV7-2	TRBJ2-4	TGTGCCAGCAGCCCACCGGGACAGGGAGCCATTCAGTACTTC	CASSPPGQGAIQYF
.	few	TRBV7-9	TRBJ2-5	TGTGCCAGCAGATCATTAGGGACCCAGTACTTC	CASRSLGTQYF
TRBD1	few	TRBV7-9	TRBJ2-2	TGTGCCAGCAGCCTGTGGACAGGGAGGAACACCGGGGAGCTGTTTTTT	CASSLWTGRNTGELFF
.	.	TRBV12-3/TRBV12-4	TRBJ1-5	TGTGCCAGCAGTTCCTACGGGCCCCAGCATTTT	CASSSYGPQHF
.	many	TRBV11-2	TRBJ2-1	TGTGCCAGCCTTTCTTCGTTCCGCGTGTTCTTC	CASLSSFRVFF
.	.	TRBV5-1	TRBJ2-3	TGCGCCAGCAGTCTTGAAATCCTCTCAGATACGCAGTATTTT	CASSLEILSDTQYF
TRBD2	.	TRBV20-1	TRBJ2-1	TGCAGTGCTAGAACCGGACTAGCGGGGGATAACAATGAGCAGTTCTTC	CSARTGLAGDNNEQFF
.	.	TRBV20-1	TRBJ1-5	TGCAGTGCTAGAGTAGGGCCAAGCCATAGCAATCAGCCCCAGCATTTT	CSARVGPSHSNQPQHF
.	few	TRBV7-9	TRBJ2-1	TGTGCCAGCAGCTTAGCTATTCCCAGTTACAATGAGCAGTTCTTC	CASSLAIPSYNEQFF
.	few	TRBV4-3	TRBJ2-3	TGCGCCAGCAGCCAAGATCCCGGCTTTGGCCCAGATACGCAGTATTTT	CASSQDPGFGPDTQYF
.	.	TRBV7-2	TRBJ2-2	TGTGCCAGCAGCTTAGCAGTGTTCCGCCCAAACACCGGGGAGCTGTTTTTT	CASSLAVFRPNTGELFF